These 29 T cell receptor beta chains came from one sample sequenced in a study of blood T cells in healthy people across ages. A sample-barcoded 5' primer and a J-beta primer mix were used in a second PCR of roughly 7 to 11 cycles. MiXCR, applied by TCRdb to the 5' RACE reads, yields one record per CDR3 protein. Among nearly 1 million distinct CDR3 sequences listed, roughly 47% were seen once. The material sequenced was blood. The receptors originated from a woman aged 60-75 years in good health.

This chain links TRBV20-1 with TRBJ2-3, with 7 bases matching TRBD1. The CDR3 runs to 17 residues. V shed 3 bases, J shed 0 bases, and the junction held 12 bases outside the gene matches. The V gene's germline CDR1 is DFQATT and CDR2 SNEGSKA (reference sequence). CDR3: CSARVGTEPVSTDTQYF. The DNA for the CDR3 is TGCAGTGCTAGGGTCGGGACAGAACCCGTCAGCACAGATACGCAGTATTTT.

This chain uses TRBV20-1 with TRBJ2-7; TRBD2 matches at 9 bases. The germline CDR1 and CDR2 sequences are DFQATT and SNEGSKA (reference sequence). With 4 bases clipped from V and 2 bases from J, the junction kept 9 bases outside the gene matches. This CDR3 contains 15 residues. This CDR3 reads CSATAEGLAAYEQYF. The CDR3 DNA is TGCAGTGCTACCGCCGAGGGACTAGCAGCCTACGAGCAGTACTTC.

Regarding this clonotype: The junction departs from the called germline gene at one end, perhaps through a read error. The J gene is TRBJ2-5, the V gene TRBV5-8; tentatively, D is TRBD1 (6 bases). The CDR3 sequence is 14 residues long. The germline V gene encodes CDR1 SGHTS and CDR2 YDEGEE. The chain's CDR3 is CASGLGAAGETQYF. As DNA, the CDR3 is TGTGCCAGCGGCTTGGGGGCCGCTGGAGAGACCCAGTACTTC.

J is TRBJ2-5 and V is TRBV7-9; D uncertain. With the DNA end fitting TRBJ2-7 better, the J assignment may be wrong. Germline V CDR1 and CDR2: SEHNR, FQNEAQ (reference sequence). There are 14 residues in the CDR3. The CDR3 loop is CASSLVTVSYEQYF. CDR3 in DNA: TGTGCCAGCAGCTTAGTTACAGTCTCATACGAGCAGTACTTC.

V and J are TRBV5-6 and TRBJ2-5, with D maybe TRBD1 (5 bases). Deletions cut 4 bases from V and 5 bases from J, with 18 bases between. Germline CDR1 SGHDT, CDR2 YYEEEE. This CDR3 has 15 amino acids. The CDR3 spells CASSVYRRVGETQYF. Written as DNA, the CDR3 is TGTGCCAGCAGCGTCTACCGCAGGGTTGGGGAGACCCAGTACTTC.

Here the CDR3 reads CSGLGQGSYNEQFF. The CDR3, as DNA: TGCAGCGGACTGGGACAAGGCTCCTACAATGAGCAGTTCTTC. The chain combines TRBV29-1 with TRBJ2-1, with D perhaps TRBD1 (6 bases). The length of the CDR3 is 14 residues. Germline V gene sequence: CDR1 SQVTM, CDR2 ANQGSEA. The V gene lost 7 bases and the J gene lost 0 bases, with 13 bases spanning the gap.

The rearrangement links TRBV4-3 to TRBJ2-1, with 10 bases that match TRBD2. The CDR3 length is 18 residues. Trimming at V came to 3 bases and at J to 5 bases, leaving 13 bases not matched to a gene. Germline V lookup: CDR1 LGHNA, CDR2 YSLEER. The DNA for the CDR3 is TGCGCCAGCAGCCATTCGATGGTAGGGACTAGCGAGAACAATGAGCAGTTCTTC. Encoded protein: CASSHSMVGTSENNEQFF.

V gene TRBV7-2 combines with J gene TRBJ2-3, with 7 bases aligning to TRBD2. The CDR3 has 15 amino acids. The V segment lost 0 bases and the J segment 4 bases; nucleotides outside the gene matches: 4. Germline-derived CDR1 and CDR2 are SGHTA and FQGNSA. This CDR3 reads CASSLAGGVADTQYF. CDR3 sequence (DNA): TGTGCCAGCAGCTTAGCGGGAGGGGTAGCAGATACGCAGTATTTT.

The chain is built from TRBV6-1 and TRBJ2-5; maybe TRBD2 (6 bases). The CDR3 has 14 amino acids. Germline CDR1 and CDR2: MNHNS and SASEGT. The V end was cut by 0 bases, the J end by 6 bases, with 11 bases between. The CDR3 sequence: CASSEAWGRKTQYF. In nucleotides, the CDR3 is TGTGCCAGCAGTGAAGCGTGGGGGAGGAAGACCCAGTACTTC.

This clonotype was recorded only once. The rearrangement uses TRBV28 and TRBJ2-7; D gene ambiguous. Germline V gives CDR1 MDHEN, CDR2 SYDVKM. The V end lost 4 bases, the J end lost 0 bases, and 13 bases lay between the germline ends. The CDR3 length is 15 residues. CDR3: CASSSRSESSYEQYF. The CDR3 bases are TGTGCCAGCAGTTCCCGGTCTGAGAGCTCCTACGAGCAGTACTTC.

This clonotype has only a few counts. The chain combines TRBV5-6 with TRBJ2-5; weak D call: TRBD2 (6 bases). This CDR3 contains 18 residues. The germline V gene has CDR1 SGHDT and CDR2 YYEEEE. Trimming took 4 bases from V and 3 from J, leaving 25 bases between them. The DNA of the CDR3 is TGTGCCAGCAGCCCGCAGGCGATCTCCGGGACTTGCAAAGAGACCCAGTACTTC. Translating it yields CASSPQAISGTCKETQYF.

The chain carries TRBV5-1 and TRBJ2-7; 7 bases map to TRBD1. V was clipped by 4 bases and J by 0 bases; unmatched bases: 10. The CDR3 runs to 16 residues. CDR1 SGHRS and CDR2 YFSETQ come from the germline V gene. The CDR3 coding sequence is TGCGCCAGCAGCCCGCACCGGGACAGCCGCTCCTACGAGCAGTACTTC. It is translated as CASSPHRDSRSYEQYF.

This clonotype was picked up a small number of times. V gene TRBV7-3 combines with J gene TRBJ2-7, with 12 bases identical to TRBD2. V lost 4 bases and J lost 7; bases outside the gene matches: 8. This CDR3 region has 15 residues. Germline V lookup: CDR1 SGHTA, CDR2 FQGTGA. In DNA, the CDR3 is TGTGCCAGCAGCTCGACTAGCGGGAGCCTCGGGGAGCAGTACTTC. Translating it yields CASSSTSGSLGEQYF.

This clonotype was seen a single time. An end of the junction does not agree with germline; a read error may underlie this. This chain joins TRBV12-3 or TRBV12-4 and TRBJ1-4; perhaps TRBD1 as D (6 bases). This CDR3 spans 14 amino acids. The CDR3 DNA follows: TGTGCCAGCAGTTTGAGGACAGTAAATGCAAAACTGTTTTTT. Translation gives CASSLRTVNAKLFF.

The chain is built from TRBV20-1 and TRBJ2-3; D unclear. The CDR3 sequence is 13 residues long. V lost 4 bases to trimming and J lost 2 bases, with 10 bases between them. Germline V gene lookup returns CDR1 DFQATT and CDR2 SNEGSKA (reference sequence). CDR3 protein: CSATEDNTDTQYF. The CDR3 coding sequence is TGCAGTGCTACGGAAGATAACACAGATACGCAGTATTTT.

The chain carries TRBV20-1 and TRBJ2-3; TRBD2 aligns across 8 bases. Germline V gene lookup returns CDR1 DFQATT and CDR2 SNEGSKA (reference sequence). After removal of 4 bases from V and 2 bases from J, the junction contained 11 bases not matched to a gene. This CDR3 comprises 16 residues. The CDR3 DNA reads TGCAGTGCTAACGACAACGGACTAGCCAACACAGATACGCAGTATTTT. Its protein is CSANDNGLANTDTQYF.

The V gene is TRBV5-1, the J gene TRBJ2-2; D is unresolved. Trimming left V 0 bases short and J 3 bases short, with 9 bases between. Germline V gene sequence: CDR1 SGHRS, CDR2 YFSETQ. CDR3 length equals 15 residues. DNA of the CDR3: TGCGCCAGCAGCTTGGAAAGGGTCCACACCGGGGAGCTGTTTTTT. It is translated as CASSLERVHTGELFF. The full variable domain, completed using reference TRBV5-1 and TRBJ2-2, is KAGVTQTPRYLIKTRGQQVTLSCSPISGHRSVSWYQQTPGQGLQFLFEYFSETQRNKGNFPGRFSGRQFSNSRSEMNVSTLELGDSALYLCASSLERVHTGELFFGEGSRLTVL.

This chain uses TRBV6-4 with TRBJ2-4; D perhaps matches TRBD1 (8 bases). This CDR3 comprises 18 residues. Germline lookup yields CDR1 MRHNA and CDR2 SNTAGT. Deletions cut 8 bases from V and 0 bases from J, with 23 bases between. CDR3 amino acids: CASPQGESRGVAKNIQYF. CDR3 bases: TGTGCCAGCCCACAGGGGGAGAGCCGGGGGGTAGCCAAAAACATTCAGTACTTC.

The chain is built from TRBV10-3 and TRBJ2-7, with D perhaps being TRBD1 or TRBD2 (7 bases each). The CDR3 loop spans 13 amino acids. Looked up from germline, CDR1 is ENHRY and CDR2 is SYGVKD. Between the trimmed V and J ends, which lost 11 bases and 4 bases, there was a span of 18 bases. As DNA, the CDR3 is TGTGCCTGCGGGGGACAGTCGGTTTACGAGCAGTACTTC. Encoded protein: CACGGQSVYEQYF.

This clonotype was detected a few times. CDR3 sequence: CATRPRWASTDTQYF. CDR3 in DNA: TGTGCCACCAGGCCTCGTTGGGCTAGCACAGATACGCAGTATTTT. The chain is built from TRBV15 and TRBJ2-3; D not resolved. CDR3 length equals 15 residues. Germline CDR1 is LNHNV and CDR2 is YYDKDF (reference sequence). Trimming took off 6 bases at V and 0 bases at J, with 13 bases between the two ends. The whole variable domain, filled in from reference TRBV15 and TRBJ2-3, reads DAMVIQNPRYQVTQFGKPVTLSCSQTLNHNVMYWYQQKSSQAPKLLFHYYDKDFNNEADTPDNFQSRRPNTSFCFLDIRSPGLGDTAMYLCATRPRWASTDTQYFGPGTRLTVL.

In its sample, this clonotype was seen a few times. The chain uses TRBV3-1 and TRBJ2-6; D ambiguous. The germline V gene encodes CDR1 LGHDT and CDR2 YNNKEL (reference sequence). This CDR3 contains 18 residues. V dropped 4 bases and J dropped 0 bases, with 16 bases sitting between them. DNA for the CDR3: TGTGCCAGCAGCCCCTGGCCCCCTGACGGCTCTGGGGCCAACGTCCTGACTTTC. Protein: CASSPWPPDGSGANVLTF.

This clonotype was seen only once. The chain uses TRBV11-2 and TRBJ2-3; 9 bases are a match to TRBD1. With V trimmed by 2 bases and J by 3 bases, 9 bases remained unmatched. The CDR3 extends over 17 amino acids. Looked up from germline, CDR1 is SGHAT and CDR2 is FQNNGV. CDR3 sequence: CASSLRTGGIGTDTQYF. The CDR3 region has the DNA TGTGCCAGCAGCTTACGAACAGGGGGCATAGGGACAGATACGCAGTATTTT.

The gene calls are TRBV29-1 and TRBJ2-1; D is unclear. CDR1 and CDR2 (germline): SQVTM, ANQGSEA. This CDR3 spans 12 amino acids. V lost 7 bases to trimming and J lost 9 bases, with 16 bases between them. The CDR3 here is CSAAGVAGEQFF. CDR3 sequence (DNA): TGCAGCGCCGCTGGAGTCGCCGGTGAGCAGTTCTTC.

This clonotype was counted a few times. The J gene is TRBJ2-5, the V gene TRBV3-1; D perhaps matches TRBD2 (5 bases). This CDR3 is built from 12 residues. V was pared by 0 bases and J by 13 bases, with 12 bases between. Germline CDR1 is LGHDT and CDR2 is YNNKEL (reference sequence). As DNA, the CDR3 is TGTGCCAGCAGCCAAGATCTGGACTCAACGTACTTC. Translating gives CASSQDLDSTYF.

There are a few counts of this clonotype. CDR3 amino acids: CASSEGTGVSQETQYF. For the CDR3, the DNA is TGTGCCAGCAGCGAAGGCACGGGAGTCAGCCAAGAGACCCAGTACTTC. This sequence joins TRBV7-9 and TRBJ2-5; D is perhaps TRBD2 (6 bases). Germline CDR1 is SEHNR and CDR2 is FQNEAQ (reference sequence). The V gene lost 5 bases and the J gene lost 1 base, with 17 bases spanning the gap. The CDR3 covers 16 residues.

The chain has TRBV2 and TRBJ1-2; a possible D gene is TRBD1 (5 bases). The V gene lost 2 bases and the J gene lost 7 bases, with 14 bases spanning the gap. Germline CDR1 SNHLY, CDR2 FYNNEI. The CDR3 runs 14 residues. CDR3 region: CASSESGRSTGYTF. The CDR3 region has the DNA TGTGCCAGCAGTGAATCGGGACGAAGCACTGGCTACACCTTC.

The CDR3 sequence: CATSKDKRFPSYEQYF. CDR3 nucleotide sequence: TGTGCCACCAGCAAGGATAAGAGGTTCCCCTCCTACGAGCAGTACTTC. The chain carries TRBV15 and TRBJ2-7; D uncertain. The V gene lost 4 bases and the J gene lost 0 bases, with 16 bases spanning the gap. CDR3 size: 16 residues. The germline gives CDR1 LNHNV, CDR2 YYDKDF (reference sequence).

The V gene is TRBV20-1, the J gene TRBJ2-3; D is unclear. The CDR3 sequence is 13 residues long. Germline V gene sequence: CDR1 DFQATT, CDR2 SNEGSKA (reference sequence). V was pared by 7 bases and J by 2 bases, with 13 bases between. CDR3 region: CSGFRPSTDTQYF. The CDR3 region has the DNA TGCAGTGGATTTAGACCCTCCACAGATACGCAGTATTTT.

The chain has TRBV6-5 and TRBJ2-5, with TRBD2 matching 8 bases. J was trimmed by 11 bases and V by 4 bases; bases with no gene match: 12. The CDR3 runs to 14 residues. Germline values: CDR1 MNHEY, CDR2 SVGAGI. CDR3: CASSSGTSVNEQYF. The DNA of the CDR3 is TGTGCCAGCAGTTCCGGGACTAGTGTCAATGAGCAGTACTTC.